These 21 T cell receptor beta chains share one sample of origin, sequenced in a study of cytomegalovirus exposure and HLA in healthy donors. Data came from immunoSEQ multiplex PCR; TCRdb stores just in-frame clones and leaves some out. The top ten hold approximately 3% of the sample, which has tens of thousands of clones, 94% seen once. Sequenced: PBMCs. The receptors shown here come from a young woman in good health and CMV-seropositive.

This clone was recorded a few times. V usage is TRBV4-3 and J usage is TRBJ2-5; TRBD2 matches at 13 bases. This CDR3 is built from 19 residues. Germline V gene sequence: CDR1 LGHNA, CDR2 YSLEER. V was pared by 1 base and J by 2 bases, with 10 bases of the junction left unmatched. DNA for the CDR3: TGCGCCAGCAGCCAAGTTAGTTTACTAGCGGGAGGGCGGCAAGAGACCCAGTACTTC. Translation gives CASSQVSLLAGGRQETQYF.

This chain joins TRBV2 and TRBJ1-6; a weak D match, TRBD1 (5 bases). This CDR3 has 16 amino acids. Germline CDR1 reads SNHLY; CDR2 reads FYNNEI. V gave up 2 bases and J gave up 4 bases, with 12 bases separating them. This CDR3 reads CASSERQSLYNSPLHF. The DNA for the CDR3 is TGTGCCAGCAGTGAACGACAGAGCCTTTATAATTCACCCCTCCACTTT.

In the case of this clone: A junction boundary mismatches the germline segment, possibly from a read error. In DNA form, the CDR3 reads TGTGCCAGCAGCCTAGAAGGTAGTGGACAGGGGACAGATACGCAGTATTTT. Protein product: CASSLEGSGQGTDTQYF. The chain couples TRBV11-3 to TRBJ2-3, with 9 positions matching TRBD1. Germline V gene data show CDR1 as SGHNT and CDR2 as YENEEA. This CDR3 contains 17 residues. Using reference TRBV11-3 and TRBJ2-3 for the parts outside the CDR3, the full variable domain is EAGVVQSPRYKIIEKKQPVAFWCNPISGHNTLYWYLQNLGQGPELLIRYENEEAVDDSQLPKDRFSAERLKGVDSTLKIQPAELGDSAVYLCASSLEGSGQGTDTQYFGPGTRLTVL.

This chain links TRBV6-1 with TRBJ2-7, with 9 bases identical to TRBD1. CDR3 length equals 15 residues. Trimming removed 5 bases from V and 7 bases from J; junction bases left unmatched: 12. Germline V gene lookup returns CDR1 MNHNS and CDR2 SASEGT. The CDR3 reads CASSNPGQGHGEQYF. Written as DNA, the CDR3 is TGTGCCAGCAGTAATCCGGGACAGGGTCACGGTGAGCAGTACTTC.

V usage is TRBV11-2 and J usage is TRBJ2-2, with D perhaps matching TRBD2 (5 bases). This CDR3 has 15 residues. V lost 4 bases and J 5 bases, leaving 14 bases between the germline ends. Germline CDR1 and CDR2: SGHAT and FQNNGV. The CDR3 coding sequence is TGTGCCAGCAGCTCCCGGGGATGGGTAACCGGGGAGCTGTTTTTT. This translates into CASSSRGWVTGELFF. Looking up the rest from reference TRBV11-2 and TRBJ2-2 gives the full variable domain: EAGVAQSPRYKIIEKRQSVAFWCNPISGHATLYWYQQILGQGPKLLIQFQNNGVVDDSQLPKDRFSAERLKGVDSTLKIQPAKLEDSAVYLCASSSRGWVTGELFFGEGSRLTVL.

This chain joins TRBV11-2 and TRBJ1-1, with no clear D. Germline CDR1 is SGHAT and CDR2 is FQNNGV. The CDR3 is 12 amino acids. V was pared by 1 base and J by 11 bases, with 11 bases between. CDR3: CASSLGLSWAFF. The CDR3 nucleotides are TGTGCCAGCAGCTTAGGTCTTAGTTGGGCTTTCTTT.

V and J are TRBV30 and TRBJ2-2; D gene unclear. The ends were cut back, 0 bases at V and 8 bases at J, with 13 bases in the middle. The CDR3 loop spans 14 amino acids. Germline CDR1 and CDR2: GTSNPN and SVGIG (reference sequence). The CDR3 nucleotides are TGTGCCTGGAGTGTACTGATAGAGGAAGGGGAGCTGTTTTTT. Amino acid sequence: CAWSVLIEEGELFF.

J is TRBJ1-5 and V is TRBV27, with TRBD1 matching over 10 bases. The ends lost 3 bases at V and 9 bases at J; junction bases unmatched: 8. Germline CDR1 reads MNHEY; CDR2 reads SMNVEV (reference sequence). CDR3 size: 15 residues. The CDR3 reads CASSFGDRGYRPQHF. Here the CDR3 DNA reads TGTGCCAGCAGTTTTGGGGACAGGGGCTATAGGCCCCAGCATTTT.

The chain joins TRBV4-1 to TRBJ2-3; 7 nucleotides align to TRBD1. The germline gives CDR1 MGHRA, CDR2 YSYEKL. V lost 3 bases and J lost 2; bases outside the gene matches: 5. The CDR3 has 15 amino acids. Here the CDR3 DNA reads TGCGCCAGCAGCCACCGAGGGACAGCCACAGATACGCAGTATTTT. Translation gives CASSHRGTATDTQYF.

The V gene is TRBV6-6, the J gene TRBJ2-3, with TRBD1 matching over 10 bases. Germline loops: CDR1 MNHNY, CDR2 SVGAGI (reference sequence). This CDR3 region has 15 residues. J gave up 4 bases and V 5 bases, and 6 bases lay outside the gene matches. CDR3 amino acids: CASSATGTGADTQYF. CDR3 nucleotides: TGTGCCAGCAGTGCAACCGGGACAGGGGCAGATACGCAGTATTTT.

The gene calls are TRBV6-1 and TRBJ1-3; D might be TRBD1 (6 bases). Per germline, CDR1 MNHNS and CDR2 SASEGT. Trimming cost V 6 bases and J 2 bases, with 8 bases left between them. The CDR3 consists of 13 residues. CDR3 nucleotides: TGTGCCAGCAGGAGGGACACTGGAAACACCATATATTTT. It translates to CASRRDTGNTIYF.

The chain carries TRBV7-9 and TRBJ2-1, with TRBD2 as a possible D gene (5 bases). CDR1 is SEHNR and CDR2 is FQNEAQ in the germline V gene (reference sequence). The CDR3 runs 13 residues. Trimming took off 6 bases at V and 8 bases at J, with 14 bases between the two ends. This chain's CDR3 is CASSLPGDHEQFF. The CDR3 region has the DNA TGTGCCAGCAGTTTGCCCGGGGATCATGAGCAGTTCTTC.

V is TRBV27 and J is TRBJ2-3; D might be TRBD1 (6 bases). The CDR3 consists of 16 residues. Between the trimmed V and J ends, which lost 2 bases and 0 bases, there was a span of 12 bases. Germline CDR1 and CDR2: MNHEY and SMNVEV (reference sequence). The CDR3 protein is CASSLGQGYSTDTQYF. Written as DNA, the CDR3 is TGTGCCAGCAGTTTAGGGCAGGGGTACAGCACAGATACGCAGTATTTT.

The V and J genes are TRBV18 and TRBJ2-6; 12 bases match TRBD1. This CDR3 is 19 amino acids long. CDR1 and CDR2 from the germline V gene are KGHSH and LQKENI. Losses at the gene ends were 5 bases for V and 1 base for J; bases not matched to a gene: 9. The CDR3 DNA reads TGTGCCAGCTCATTCACCGGGACAGGGGGCTCATCTGGGGCCAACGTCCTGACTTTC. Amino acids: CASSFTGTGGSSGANVLTF.

The chain recombines TRBV19 with TRBJ1-5, with 7 nucleotides matching TRBD1. Germline-derived CDR1 and CDR2 are LNHDA and SQIVND (reference sequence). This CDR3 spans 15 amino acids. Losses at the gene ends were 6 bases for V and 0 bases for J; bases not matched to a gene: 5. CDR3 in amino acids: CASRGGQNSNQPQHF. CDR3 DNA sequence: TGTGCCAGTAGGGGGGGACAGAATAGCAATCAGCCCCAGCATTTT.

The chain links TRBV28 to TRBJ2-7; 9 bases map to TRBD1. The germline V gene has CDR1 MDHEN and CDR2 SYDVKM. The CDR3 contains 15 residues. The J segment lost 6 bases and the V segment lost 2 bases, leaving 8 bases of the junction unmatched. CDR3 DNA sequence: TGTGCCAGCAGTTTACCCGGGACAGGGATGGTCGAGCAGTACTTC. This codes for CASSLPGTGMVEQYF.

The genes are TRBV5-6 and TRBJ1-1; 7 bases line up with TRBD1. The V gene's germline CDR1 is SGHDT and CDR2 YYEEEE. The CDR3 has 15 residues. V was clipped by 3 bases and J by 3 bases; unmatched bases: 8. CDR3 sequence: CASSSSDRTYTEAFF. The CDR3 DNA follows: TGTGCCAGCAGCTCCTCGGACAGGACCTACACTGAAGCTTTCTTT.

The V call is TRBV28, the J call TRBJ2-7; the D gene is possibly TRBD2 (6 bases). V was clipped by 10 bases and J by 6 bases, with 19 bases between them. Germline V gives CDR1 MDHEN, CDR2 SYDVKM. The CDR3 sequence is 13 residues long. In nucleotides, the CDR3 is TGTGCCACACTACCTCCGGAGGGGTCCGAGCAGTACTTC. It encodes CATLPPEGSEQYF.

V is TRBV5-6 and J is TRBJ2-1, with 7 bases matching TRBD2. Losses at the gene ends were 4 bases for V and 6 bases for J; bases not matched to a gene: 4. CDR3 length: 13 residues. Germline V lookup: CDR1 SGHDT, CDR2 YYEEEE. The CDR3 coding sequence is TGTGCCAGCAGCGGGAGGGCCCCCAATGAGCAGTTCTTC. Encoded protein: CASSGRAPNEQFF. The whole variable domain, remainder taken from reference TRBV5-6 and TRBJ2-1, is DAGVTQSPTHLIKTRGQQVTLRCSPKSGHDTVSWYQQALGQGPQFIFQYYEEEERQRGNFPDRFSGHQFPNYSSELNVNALLLGDSALYLCASSGRAPNEQFFGPGTRLTVL.

This chain uses TRBV6-5 with TRBJ1-1; D gene uncertain. Germline CDR1 MNHEY, CDR2 SVGAGI. Trimming removed 8 bases at V and 3 bases at J, with 7 bases between. CDR3 length: 11 amino acids. CDR3 region: CASGRDTEAFF. CDR3 coding DNA: TGTGCCAGCGGGCGAGACACTGAAGCTTTCTTT.

The CDR3 bases are TGTGCCAGCAGGGAAACAGGGCTTGATAATGAAAAACTGTTTTTT. It specifies CASRETGLDNEKLFF. The chain links TRBV25-1 to TRBJ1-4; D may be TRBD1 (6 bases). Trimming removed 6 bases from V and 4 bases from J, with 15 bases in between. In germline, CDR1 is MGHDK, CDR2 SYGVNS. There are 15 residues in the CDR3.